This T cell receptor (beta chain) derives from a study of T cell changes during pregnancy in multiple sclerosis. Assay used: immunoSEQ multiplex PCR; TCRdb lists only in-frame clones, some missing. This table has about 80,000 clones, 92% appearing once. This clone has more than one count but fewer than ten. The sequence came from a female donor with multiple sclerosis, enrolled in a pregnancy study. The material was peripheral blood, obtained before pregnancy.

DNA for the CDR3: TGTGCCAGCAAAGGACTAGCGGCTAGCACAGATACGCAGTATTTT. Its protein product is CASKGLAASTDTQYF. This chain joins TRBV2 and TRBJ2-3; 10 bases fit TRBD2. The germline V gene has CDR1 SNHLY and CDR2 FYNNEI. After removal of 7 bases from V and 0 bases from J, the junction contained 4 bases not matched to a gene. This CDR3 is built from 15 residues.